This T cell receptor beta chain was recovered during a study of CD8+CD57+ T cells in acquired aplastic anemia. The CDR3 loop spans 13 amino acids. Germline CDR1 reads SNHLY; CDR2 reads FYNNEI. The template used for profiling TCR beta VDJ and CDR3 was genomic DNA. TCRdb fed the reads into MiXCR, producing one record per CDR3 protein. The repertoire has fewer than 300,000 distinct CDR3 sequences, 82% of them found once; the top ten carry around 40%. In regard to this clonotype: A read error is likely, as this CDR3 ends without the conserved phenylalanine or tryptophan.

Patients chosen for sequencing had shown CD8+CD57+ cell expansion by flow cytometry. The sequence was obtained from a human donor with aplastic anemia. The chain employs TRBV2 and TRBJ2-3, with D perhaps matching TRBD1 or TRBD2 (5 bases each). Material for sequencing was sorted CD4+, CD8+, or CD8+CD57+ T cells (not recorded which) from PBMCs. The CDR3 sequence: CASLTGGTETQYC. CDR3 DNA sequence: TGTGCCAGCCTAACAGGAGGCACAGAAACGCAGTATTGT.